The 26 T cell receptor beta chains below come from one sample, sequenced in a study of blood T cells in healthy people across ages. The use of a sample-barcoded 5' primer and a J-beta primer mix characterized a second PCR of roughly 7 to 11 cycles. TCRdb reprocessed the 5' RACE reads via MiXCR and lists one record per CDR3 protein. The repertoire holds over 1.5 million distinct CDR3 sequences, with about 50% as singletons. Sequencing input: blood. The receptors were gathered from a woman between 35 and 50 years old in good health.

The gene calls are TRBV27 and TRBJ2-5; TRBD1 matches at 12 bases. The J call may be in error: the DNA end matches TRBJ2-7 better. CDR3 size: 16 residues. Germline V CDR1 and CDR2: MNHEY, SMNVEV (reference sequence). CDR3 protein: CASSLSWDRGPYEQYF. The DNA of the CDR3 is TGTGCCAGCAGTTTATCTTGGGACAGGGGGCCCTACGAGCAGTACTTC.

This CDR3 is CATSPESGQGDYGYTF. DNA of the CDR3: TGTGCCACCAGCCCAGAGTCGGGACAGGGGGACTATGGCTACACCTTC. V and J are TRBV15 and TRBJ1-2, with 11 nucleotides matching TRBD1. The V and J ends lost 5 bases and 3 bases, in that order; junction bases with no gene match: 8. The CDR3 has 16 amino acids. Germline V gene data show CDR1 as LNHNV and CDR2 as YYDKDF (reference sequence).

The chain joins TRBV7-9 to TRBJ2-3; TRBD1 aligns across 8 bases. This CDR3 region has 17 residues. V shed 4 bases and J 1 base; nucleotides not matched to a gene: 10. CDR1 and CDR2 from the germline V gene are SEHNR and FQNEAQ (reference sequence). The CDR3 DNA follows: TGTGCCAGCAGCTCCCTCCCGACAGGGGTGCGCACAGATACGCAGTATTTT. This translates into CASSSLPTGVRTDTQYF.

The chain carries TRBV19 and TRBJ2-1; TRBD1 matches 9 bases. Judging by the DNA end, TRBJ2-7 fits better; the J call may be wrong. Germline V gene lookup returns CDR1 LNHDA and CDR2 SQIVND (reference sequence). The CDR3 is made up of 15 amino acids. CDR3 in DNA: TGTGCCAGTAGTACAGGACAGGGGTTTGGTTACGAGCAGTACTTC. The encoded protein is CASSTGQGFGYEQYF.

This clonotype was seen a few times. The chain recombines TRBV7-2 with TRBJ2-1, with D uncertain. This CDR3 spans 14 amino acids. The V and J ends lost 1 base and 4 bases respectively, with 8 bases between them. Germline CDR1 and CDR2: SGHTA and FQGNSA. CDR3 bases: TGTGCCAGCAGCTTAGATACCGGGTACAATGAGCAGTTCTTC. Translation gives CASSLDTGYNEQFF.

The table lists this clonotype with a few counts. This chain joins TRBV12-3 or TRBV12-4 and TRBJ1-5, with TRBD1 identical over 10 bases. V dropped 6 bases and J dropped 7; count of bases not matched to a gene: 3. This CDR3 is built from 13 residues. The CDR3: CASRGTGAQPQHF. The CDR3 DNA reads as TGTGCCAGCAGAGGGACAGGGGCGCAGCCCCAGCATTTT.

This clonotype was recorded a few times. The chain combines TRBV7-9 with TRBJ1-2; 8 bases are a match to TRBD1. Per germline, CDR1 SEHNR and CDR2 FQNEAQ (reference sequence). The V and J ends lost 5 bases and 7 bases, in that order; junction bases with no gene match: 12. This CDR3 comprises 15 residues. CDR3 in DNA: TGTGCCAGCAGCCCAGGACAGGGAGAGGTCAGTGGCTACACCTTC. It specifies CASSPGQGEVSGYTF.

This rearrangement joins TRBV29-1 to TRBJ1-2; no reliable D call. Trimming pared 6 bases from V and 7 bases from J, leaving 24 bases between. This CDR3 has 15 amino acids. CDR1 and CDR2 from the germline V gene are SQVTM and ANQGSEA. The CDR3 protein is CSVERDRVDGGGYTF. As DNA, the CDR3 is TGCAGCGTGGAAAGGGATCGGGTCGACGGCGGTGGCTACACCTTC.

The rearrangement joins TRBV7-9 to TRBJ2-7, with unresolved D. CDR1 is SEHNR and CDR2 is FQNEAQ in the germline V gene (reference sequence). The CDR3 length is 14 residues. Trimming cost V 4 bases and J 2 bases, with 12 bases left between them. Written as DNA, the CDR3 is TGTGCCAGCAGCTCCCTAGACACCGCCTACGAGCAGTACTTC. Protein: CASSSLDTAYEQYF.

This chain joins TRBV5-1 and TRBJ1-4; D uncertain. Germline CDR1 is SGHRS and CDR2 is YFSETQ. The V and J ends lost 1 base and 0 bases respectively, with 7 bases between them. The CDR3 runs to 15 residues. As DNA, the CDR3 is TGCGCCAGCAGCTTGATGGGGTCAACTAATGAAAAACTGTTTTTT. Translating gives CASSLMGSTNEKLFF.

This chain joins TRBV7-2 and TRBJ1-2, with 8 positions matching TRBD1. Losses at the gene ends were 5 bases for V and 1 base for J; bases not matched to a gene: 9. The length of the CDR3 is 16 residues. Germline V CDR1 and CDR2: SGHTA, FQGNSA. The CDR3: CASSHGQGTVNYGYTF. CDR3 DNA: TGTGCCAGCAGCCACGGACAGGGCACAGTTAACTATGGCTACACCTTC.

About this clonotype itself: One end of the junction varies from germline; a read error may be responsible. The chain joins TRBV4-1 to TRBJ1-1, with D possibly TRBD1 on 5 matching bases. This CDR3 has 13 amino acids. CDR1 and CDR2 (germline): MGHRA, YSYEKL. The CDR3 DNA reads TGCGCCAGCAGTCAAGGGGTGGAAACTTCAGCTTTCTTT. As protein: CASSQGVETSAFF.

This chain links TRBV4-3 with TRBJ2-7; tentative D call: TRBD2 (6 bases). The CDR3 is 13 residues long. Trimming shortened V by 0 bases and J by 6 bases, and 9 bases separated the two germline ends. In germline, CDR1 is LGHNA, CDR2 YSLEER. CDR3 loop: CASSQDGGFEQYF. The DNA for the CDR3 is TGCGCCAGCAGCCAAGATGGGGGGTTCGAGCAGTACTTC.

The chain uses TRBV20-1 and TRBJ1-2; D not resolved. From germline, CDR1 is DFQATT and CDR2 SNEGSKA (reference sequence). CDR3 length: 14 amino acids. V lost 1 base to trimming and J lost 4 bases, with 13 bases between them. The CDR3 bases are TGCAGTGCTAGAGTACCCACGCCACCCTATGGCTACACCTTC. Amino acid sequence: CSARVPTPPYGYTF.

This chain connects TRBV11-2 to TRBJ2-7; a possible D gene is TRBD2 (6 bases). CDR1 and CDR2 (germline): SGHAT, FQNNGV. CDR3 length: 15 amino acids. V dropped 3 bases and J dropped 7 bases, with 19 bases sitting between them. The CDR3 coding sequence is TGTGCCAGCAGCTTGGGATCTAGCGATAGTTGGGAGCAGTACTTC. It is translated as CASSLGSSDSWEQYF.

DNA for the CDR3: TGTGCCAGCAGCTTAAAAGGGGGGGTGCGGGCTTTCTTT. Its protein product is CASSLKGGVRAFF. The chain uses TRBV7-3 and TRBJ1-1, with TRBD1 as a possible D gene (6 bases). This CDR3 contains 13 residues. V lost 1 base to trimming and J lost 11 bases, with 14 bases between them. Per the germline V gene, CDR1 is SGHTA and CDR2 is FQGTGA.

V usage is TRBV5-1 and J usage is TRBJ1-4, with TRBD1 matching 7 bases. The CDR3 is made up of 13 amino acids. Looked up from germline, CDR1 is SGHRS and CDR2 is YFSETQ. V trimming: 7 bases; J trimming: 8 bases; junction bases outside the gene matches: 8. In DNA form, the CDR3 reads TGCGCCAGCCGACCCGGGACAGAAGAAAAACTGTTTTTT. Translating it yields CASRPGTEEKLFF. Together with reference TRBV5-1 and TRBJ1-4, the CDR3 gives the full variable domain: KAGVTQTPRYLIKTRGQQVTLSCSPISGHRSVSWYQQTPGQGLQFLFEYFSETQRNKGNFPGRFSGRQFSNSRSEMNVSTLELGDSALYLCASRPGTEEKLFFGSGTQLSVL.

This clonotype was seen just once. The chain carries TRBV3-1 and TRBJ1-2; no definite D call. Germline V lookup: CDR1 LGHDT, CDR2 YNNKEL (reference sequence). CDR3 size: 13 residues. V was pared by 3 bases and J by 5 bases, with 10 bases between. This CDR3 is CASSHRNSYGYTF. The CDR3 DNA follows: TGTGCCAGCAGCCACAGGAACTCATATGGCTACACCTTC.

This clonotype was picked up many times. This chain connects TRBV29-1 to TRBJ2-3; D remains ambiguous. CDR1 is SQVTM and CDR2 is ANQGSEA in the germline V gene. This CDR3 region has 12 residues. V shed 3 bases and J shed 0 bases, with 4 bases lying between them. The CDR3 DNA is TGCAGCGTTGACCGGAGCACAGATACGCAGTATTTT. Residues: CSVDRSTDTQYF.

The genes are TRBV2 and TRBJ2-3; tentatively, D is TRBD1 (5 bases). V lost 2 bases and J 5 bases, leaving 11 bases between the germline ends. The CDR3 covers 14 residues. The germline gives CDR1 SNHLY, CDR2 FYNNEI. The CDR3: CASSEQGWEDTQYF. DNA of the CDR3: TGTGCCAGCAGTGAACAGGGATGGGAAGATACGCAGTATTTT.

This clonotype has more than one count but fewer than ten. V usage is TRBV7-2 and J usage is TRBJ1-2; a weak D match, TRBD1 (5 bases). V gave up 5 bases and J gave up 2 bases, with 15 bases separating them. This CDR3 spans 15 amino acids. From germline, CDR1 is SGHTA and CDR2 FQGNSA. The chain's CDR3 is CASSPGQGENYGYTF. The DNA of the CDR3 is TGTGCCAGCAGCCCCGGGCAGGGCGAGAACTATGGCTACACCTTC.

This clonotype was detected only a few times. The genes are TRBV4-3 and TRBJ1-6; possible D gene TRBD1, 6 bases. Trimming removed 0 bases from V and 0 bases from J, with 12 bases in between. CDR1 is LGHNA and CDR2 is YSLEER in the germline V gene. This CDR3 has 18 amino acids. CDR3: CASSQDVGGSSYNSPLHF. The CDR3 nucleotides are TGCGCCAGCAGCCAAGATGTAGGGGGTAGCTCCTATAATTCACCCCTCCACTTT.

The rearrangement joins TRBV2 to TRBJ2-7, with D unclear. The J call may be faulty, since TRBJ2-5 better matches the DNA end. The CDR3 is 14 residues long. Germline V gene data show CDR1 as SNHLY and CDR2 as FYNNEI. For the CDR3, the DNA is TGTGCCAGCAGTGATGGGCGGATTTGGGAGACCCAGTACTTC. It translates to CASSDGRIWETQYF.

This rearrangement joins TRBV15 to TRBJ2-1, with 8 bases aligning to TRBD2. V lost 4 bases, J lost 6 bases, and 8 bases stayed unmatched. The CDR3 sequence is 15 residues long. Germline V gives CDR1 LNHNV, CDR2 YYDKDF (reference sequence). The CDR3 coding sequence is TGTGCCACCAGCATACGGGGGGGCTTCCCCAATGAGCAGTTCTTC. This encodes CATSIRGGFPNEQFF.

About this clonotype itself: Relative to the germline gene, one junction end is altered; a read error may explain this. The J gene is TRBJ2-6, the V gene TRBV28; a weak D match, TRBD1 (6 bases). The CDR3 has 19 residues. Germline V CDR1 and CDR2: MDHEN, SYDVKM. CDR3 nucleotide sequence: TGTGCCAGCAGTTTAGTTTCAGGGGTGATGGGGGAAGGGGGCAACGTCCTGACTTTC. Translation: CASSLVSGVMGEGGNVLTF.

The chain is built from TRBV29-1 and TRBJ1-5; D remains ambiguous. The CDR3 sequence is 14 residues long. Germline V gene sequence: CDR1 SQVTM, CDR2 ANQGSEA. V shed 6 bases and J shed 0 bases, with 12 bases lying between them. CDR3 protein: CSVFSGISNQPQHF. The DNA of the CDR3 is TGCAGCGTGTTTTCTGGGATTAGCAATCAGCCCCAGCATTTT. Filled out from reference TRBV29-1 and TRBJ1-5, the complete variable domain reads SAVISQKPSRDICQRGTSLTIQCQVDSQVTMMFWYRQQPGQSLTLIATANQGSEATYESGFVIDKFPISRPNLTFSTLTVSNMSPEDSSIYLCSVFSGISNQPQHFGDGTRLSIL.